This T cell receptor beta chain was sequenced for a study of blood T cell repertoires in COVID-19. Original methodology: Reference gene primer amplification gave estimated nucleated cell counts. Sequenced by immunoSEQ multiplex PCR; TCRdb stores in-frame clones only, minus some. V, J and clone size were drawn from that table, and D and trimming were deduced from the DNA. Counted here are 270,000 or so clones, 65% to 85% occurring once; the ten biggest clones make up more than 1.2%. Germline V CDR1 and CDR2: MDHEN, SYDVKM. The CDR3 is made up of 15 amino acids. V lost 6 bases and J lost 6; bases outside the gene matches: 6. This clone has a single count.

The sequence was collected from a human donor with COVID-19, enrolled during active disease. The donor label of this sample is uncertain. V gene TRBV28 combines with J gene TRBJ2-3; 13 bases agree with TRBD2. Sequences were obtained from peripheral blood. The CDR3 nucleotides read TGTGCCAGCAGGCCCACTAGCGGGAGGGTGGATACGCAGTATTTT. Translated: CASRPTSGRVDTQYF.